This entry is about one T cell receptor (beta chain). Its matching antigen is unknown. This specimen comes from a study of T cells in narcolepsy. Study background: Healthy controls were enrolled alongside patients with narcolepsy type 1 or type 2. Overall study results and limits: Comparing one patient's CSF and blood CD4+ clonotypes highlighted HCRT- and TRIB2-specific autoreactive clonotypes. No autoreactive T cell clone sequences appeared in some memory CD4+ repertoires. Healthy controls reportedly lacked the autoreactive clonotypes serially found in patients' blood.

CDR3 size: 15 residues. CDR1 is SGHRS and CDR2 is YFSETQ in the germline V gene. V gave up 1 base and J gave up 1 base, with 9 bases separating them. Generated by immunoSEQ multiplex PCR, the TCRdb table keeps only in-frame clones and is missing some. The profile shows about 30,000 clones, roughly 87% of them singletons. This TCR derives from a human donor in good health. The chain couples TRBV5-1 to TRBJ1-3; D may be TRBD1 (6 bases). Sample: memory (CD45RA-) CD4+ T cells from blood. The CDR3 loop reads CASSLRTGSGNTIYF. The DNA for the CDR3 is TGCGCCAGCAGCTTGCGCACAGGGTCTGGAAACACCATATATTTT.